This passage covers 17 T cell receptor beta chains from one sample sequenced in a study of control samples from healthy donors and cancer patients. Some clones are missing from TCRdb's copy, which holds only in-frame ones; the method was immunoSEQ multiplex PCR. The table has 99,000 or so clones, 82% seen once; the top ten hold approximately 2%. Sequenced sample: blood. These TCRs come from a man aged 55 to 70 in good health.

The chain joins TRBV9 to TRBJ2-1; 9 nucleotides match TRBD2. Germline V gene lookup returns CDR1 SGDLS and CDR2 YYNGEE. This CDR3 is 14 amino acids long. The ends lost 1 base at V and 5 bases at J; junction bases unmatched: 1. In nucleotides, the CDR3 is TGTGCCAGCAGCGTACTAGCGGGAAACAATGAGCAGTTCTTC. It translates to CASSVLAGNNEQFF.

The gene calls are TRBV30 and TRBJ1-3; 8 bases fit TRBD1. This CDR3 is 15 amino acids long. V was clipped by 1 base and J by 3 bases; unmatched bases: 5. Germline values: CDR1 GTSNPN, CDR2 SVGIG (reference sequence). As DNA, the CDR3 is TGTGCCTGGAGTGCCCCAGGGGGCGGTGGAAACACCATATATTTT. The encoded protein is CAWSAPGGGGNTIYF.

The CDR3 DNA reads as TGTGCCTGGATTGGACAGGGGGCGAACACTGAAGCTTTCTTT. Its translation is CAWIGQGANTEAFF. The genes are TRBV30 and TRBJ1-1; 11 bases fit TRBD1. The trim removed 4 bases at V and 1 base at J, leaving 2 bases unmatched. This CDR3 spans 14 amino acids. CDR1 and CDR2 (germline): GTSNPN, SVGIG (reference sequence). Full variable domain (missing parts from reference TRBV30 and TRBJ1-1): SQTIHQWPATLVQPVGSPLSLECTVEGTSNPNLYWYRQAAGRGLQLLFYSVGIGQISSEVPQNLSASRPQDRQFILSSKKLLLSDSGFYLCAWIGQGANTEAFFGQGTRLTVV.

The J gene is TRBJ2-7, the V gene TRBV12-1; TRBD1 is taken as the D call from the table, unchecked against the DNA. TRBV12-1 is a recognized pseudogene. The CDR3 spans 15 residues. The CDR3 reads CASSGFGTARYEQYF. For the CDR3, the DNA is TGTGCCAGCAGCGGATTCGGGACAGCAAGATACGAGCAGTACTTC.

The chain uses TRBV6-5 and TRBJ1-5; D gene uncertain. Germline V lookup: CDR1 MNHEY, CDR2 SVGAGI. The CDR3 covers 15 residues. V was clipped by 7 bases and J by 1 base, with 14 bases between them. The CDR3 nucleotides are TGTGCCAGCAACCCTCTGGACGGAAGCAATCAGCCCCAGCATTTT. Protein product: CASNPLDGSNQPQHF.

V gene TRBV12-3 or TRBV12-4 combines with J gene TRBJ1-1; no definite D call. The CDR3 spans 12 residues. V was pared by 1 base and J by 5 bases, with 5 bases between. This chain's CDR3 is CASSLEQTEAFF. As DNA, the CDR3 is TGTGCCAGCAGTTTAGAACAGACTGAAGCTTTCTTT.

The genes are TRBV19 and TRBJ1-2; D unclear. CDR1 and CDR2 from the germline V gene are LNHDA and SQIVND (reference sequence). The V end lost 3 bases, the J end lost 8 bases, and 13 bases lay between the germline ends. The CDR3 is 13 amino acids. The CDR3 loop reads CASSIGTLKGYTF. The DNA of the CDR3 is TGTGCCAGTAGTATTGGTACGTTAAAAGGCTACACCTTC.

In its sample, this clone was seen a few times. The rearrangement joins TRBV7-9 to TRBJ1-4; D unclear. Germline assignment: CDR1 SEHNR and CDR2 FQNEAQ (reference sequence). The V gene lost 0 bases and the J gene lost 12 bases, with 14 bases spanning the gap. This CDR3 comprises 14 residues. CDR3 nucleotides: TGTGCCAGCAGCTTAGCGCCAACGGACGGGGAACTGTTTTTT. It is translated as CASSLAPTDGELFF. The whole variable domain, filled in from reference TRBV7-9 and TRBJ1-4, reads DTGVSQNPRHKITKRGQNVTFRCDPISEHNRLYWYRQTLGQGPEFLTYFQNEAQLEKSRLLSDRFSAERPKGSFSTLEIQRTEQGDSAMYLCASSLAPTDGELFFGSGTQLSVL.

This clone was observed a single time. The chain uses TRBV30 and TRBJ2-5, with 12 nucleotides matching TRBD1. The V gene end was trimmed by 0 bases and the J gene end by 4 bases; junction bases not matched to a gene: 27. The length of the CDR3 is 23 residues. Germline V lookup: CDR1 GTSNPN, CDR2 SVGIG (reference sequence). The CDR3, as DNA: TGTGCCTGGAGTGTACGTAGGAAGCTCCGGGACAGGGGGCGCGGAGGGGTCAGAGAGACCCAGTACTTC. Translating gives CAWSVRRKLRDRGRGGVRETQYF.

The rearrangement uses TRBV4-1 and TRBJ1-1; a weak D match, TRBD1 (6 bases). Germline CDR1 reads MGHRA; CDR2 reads YSYEKL. The length of the CDR3 is 13 residues. With 1 base removed from V and 4 bases from J, the gap between germline ends came to 7 bases. For the CDR3, the DNA is TGCGCCAGCAGCCAAGTACAGGGCACTGAAGCTTTCTTT. The encoded protein is CASSQVQGTEAFF.

The chain couples TRBV7-2 to TRBJ2-2; either TRBD1 or TRBD2 may fit D (6 bases each). The V end lost 10 bases, the J end lost 2 bases, and 17 bases lay between the germline ends. The CDR3 covers 15 residues. From germline, CDR1 is SGHTA and CDR2 FQGNSA. The CDR3 region is CATLNRGHNTGELFF. In nucleotides, the CDR3 is TGTGCCACCCTTAATCGGGGGCATAACACCGGGGAGCTGTTTTTT. Together with reference TRBV7-2 and TRBJ2-2, the CDR3 gives the full variable domain: GAGVSQSPSNKVTEKGKDVELRCDPISGHTALYWYRQSLGQGLEFLIYFQGNSAPDKSGLPSDRFSAERTGGSVSTLTIQRTQQEDSAVYLCATLNRGHNTGELFFGEGSRLTVL.

The chain combines TRBV19 with TRBJ1-2; weak D call: TRBD1 (5 bases). The germline V and J ends were trimmed by 8 bases and 8 bases, with 18 bases remaining between them. The CDR3 totals 13 residues. The germline CDR1 and CDR2 sequences are LNHDA and SQIVND (reference sequence). The CDR3 DNA reads as TGTGCCAGTTGGACGTATGGGGCGGGAGGCTACACCTTC. Amino acid sequence: CASWTYGAGGYTF.

The CDR3 DNA is TGCAGCGTTCTATTACTTGCCTACTACGAGCAGTACTTC. Its protein product is CSVLLLAYYEQYF. The V call is TRBV29-1, the J call TRBJ2-7; D uncertain. The CDR3 length is 13 residues. Trimming stripped 5 bases from V and 3 bases from J, with 14 bases between. Germline CDR1 SQVTM, CDR2 ANQGSEA.

The V and J genes are TRBV30 and TRBJ2-2; D possibly corresponds to TRBD2 (5 bases). The germline V gene encodes CDR1 GTSNPN and CDR2 SVGIG (reference sequence). The CDR3 loop spans 13 amino acids. The V gene lost 8 bases and the J gene lost 4 bases, with 14 bases spanning the gap. CDR3 in amino acids: CAETVGVTGELFF. The CDR3 bases are TGTGCCGAAACGGTCGGGGTCACCGGGGAGCTGTTTTTT.

The chain combines TRBV12-3 or TRBV12-4 with TRBJ1-2; no reliable D call. The CDR3 consists of 13 residues. The germline V and J ends were trimmed by 3 bases and 1 base, with 6 bases remaining between them. The CDR3 region has the DNA TGTGCCAGCAGTTTGGGCATTAACTATGGCTACACCTTC. Translation: CASSLGINYGYTF.

The genes are TRBV6-6 and TRBJ2-3, with D perhaps matching TRBD2 (5 bases). Between the trimmed V and J ends, which lost 5 bases and 4 bases, there was a span of 22 bases. CDR1 is MNHNY, CDR2 SVGAGI, per germline (reference sequence). This CDR3 has 17 amino acids. CDR3 DNA: TGTGCCAGCAGTCAAACCCACCTCCGGGGAGCTCCAGATACGCAGTATTTT. Protein product: CASSQTHLRGAPDTQYF.

The chain uses TRBV28 and TRBJ1-3; 8 nucleotides agree with TRBD1. CDR3 size: 17 residues. Germline-derived CDR1 and CDR2 are MDHEN and SYDVKM. J lost 1 base, V lost 5 bases, and 10 bases had no gene match. The CDR3 here is CASSLADQGASGNTIYF. CDR3 nucleotides: TGTGCCAGCAGTCTTGCAGACCAGGGGGCTTCTGGAAACACCATATATTTT.